This T cell receptor (beta chain) came from a study of shared clonotypes between healthy human individuals. Points from the study as a whole: Only blood was sampled, and tissue TCR repertoires likely differ from blood ones. Non-shared clonotypes showed lower generation probabilities than clonotypes common to all four donors.

Running of the assay took place at deep level. Here immunoSEQ multiplex PCR was the method, and the copy in TCRdb shows in-frame clones only, minus some. The data hold over 2 million clones, with 85% to 95% observed a single time. Worth noting for this clone: No antigen is known for it.

CD45RO-negative, CCR7-selected cells formed the naive CD8 fraction, which excluded terminally differentiated effector memory CD45RA+ cells. Every donor was a Caucasian adult from Nashville, Tennessee. CDR3 length: 17 amino acids. V was clipped by 5 bases and J by 4 bases; unmatched bases: 10. Germline loops: CDR1 SEHNR, CDR2 FQNEAQ (reference sequence). V and J are TRBV7-9 and TRBJ2-2, with 10 bases lining up with TRBD2. The source material was naive CD8+ T cells sorted from blood. The clonotype comes from a man between 18 and 35 years old in good health. In DNA form, the CDR3 reads TGTGCCAGCAGCCCAAATAGCGGGGGGCTTGTCACCGGGGAGCTGTTTTTT. It codes for CASSPNSGGLVTGELFF.